This T cell receptor (beta chain) is drawn from a study of vaccination and CD4 T cells after COVID-19. The overall study: Post-vaccine sampling followed dose two by a median around 74 days (range 14 to 241).

A remark on this clonotype: The antigen is not known.

Treatment specified: 10-day PBMC culture with coronavirus spike peptide pools or control peptides (ViraFEST assay). An Oncomine TCR Beta short-read assay was used to sequence the DNA from cultured CD4+ T cells. It was from cultured CD4+ T cells that genomic DNA was extracted. TCRdb itself ran the PCR reads through MiXCR, one entry per CDR3 protein. The sample lists some 20,000 distinct CDR3 sequences; less than 60% were seen once. Germline assignment: CDR1 SGHVS and CDR2 FQNEAQ. The CDR3 extends over 14 amino acids. Between the trimmed V and J ends, which lost 5 bases and 4 bases, there was a span of 13 bases.

The TCR sequence derives from a human donor who had recovered from COVID-19. The chain combines TRBV7-8 with TRBJ2-3; no reliable D call. Sequences were derived from CD4+ T cells from blood, cultured in vitro, sampled after SARS-CoV-2 vaccination. DNA of the CDR3: TGTGCCAGCAGCCCGCCACTAACCCCAGATACGCAGTATTTT. It codes for CASSPPLTPDTQYF.